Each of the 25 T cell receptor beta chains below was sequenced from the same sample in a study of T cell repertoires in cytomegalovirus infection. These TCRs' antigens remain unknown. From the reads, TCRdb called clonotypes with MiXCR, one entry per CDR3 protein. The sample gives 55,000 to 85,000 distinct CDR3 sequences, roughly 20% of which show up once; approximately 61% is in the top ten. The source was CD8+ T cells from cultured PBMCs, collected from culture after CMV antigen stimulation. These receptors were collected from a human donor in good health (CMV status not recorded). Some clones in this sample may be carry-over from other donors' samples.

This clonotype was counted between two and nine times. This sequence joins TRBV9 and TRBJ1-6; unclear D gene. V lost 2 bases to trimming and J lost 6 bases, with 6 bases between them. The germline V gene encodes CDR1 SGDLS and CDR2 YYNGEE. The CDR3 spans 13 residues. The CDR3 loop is CASSVGFNSPLHF. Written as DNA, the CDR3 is TGTGCCAGCAGCGTCGGGTTTAATTCACCCCTCCACTTT.

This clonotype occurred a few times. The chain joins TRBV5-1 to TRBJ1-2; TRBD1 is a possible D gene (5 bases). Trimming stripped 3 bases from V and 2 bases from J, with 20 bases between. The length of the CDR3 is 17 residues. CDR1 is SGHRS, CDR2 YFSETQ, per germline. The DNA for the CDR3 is TGCGCCAGCAGCTCGGACTACCCCAGGGACCGAAACTATGGCTACACCTTC. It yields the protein CASSSDYPRDRNYGYTF.

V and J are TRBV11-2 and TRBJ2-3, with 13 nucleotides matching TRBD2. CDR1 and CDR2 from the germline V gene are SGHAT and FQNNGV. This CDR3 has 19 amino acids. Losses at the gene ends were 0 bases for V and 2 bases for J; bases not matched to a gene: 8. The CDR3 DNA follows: TGTGCCAGCAGCTTAGAGGGGAGGACTAGCGGGGGAGTCACAGATACGCAGTATTTT. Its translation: CASSLEGRTSGGVTDTQYF.

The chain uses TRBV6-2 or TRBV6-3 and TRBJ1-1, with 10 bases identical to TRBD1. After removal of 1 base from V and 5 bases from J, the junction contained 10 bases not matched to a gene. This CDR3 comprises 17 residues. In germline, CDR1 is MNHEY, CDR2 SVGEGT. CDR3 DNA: TGTGCCAGCAGTTACTTCGGACAGGGGGGGAGAAGGACTGAAGCTTTCTTT. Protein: CASSYFGQGGRRTEAFF.

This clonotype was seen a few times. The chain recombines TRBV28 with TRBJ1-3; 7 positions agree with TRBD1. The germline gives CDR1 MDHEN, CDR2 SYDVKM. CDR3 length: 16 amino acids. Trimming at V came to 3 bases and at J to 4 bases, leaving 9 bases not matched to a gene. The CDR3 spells CASSFSQGRKGNTIYF. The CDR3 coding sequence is TGTGCCAGCAGTTTCTCACAGGGGCGGAAAGGAAACACCATATATTTT.

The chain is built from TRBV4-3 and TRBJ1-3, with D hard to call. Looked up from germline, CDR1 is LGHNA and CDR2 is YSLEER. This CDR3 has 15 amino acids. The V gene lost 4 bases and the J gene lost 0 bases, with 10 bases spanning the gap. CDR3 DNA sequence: TGCGCCAGCAGCCCAGCGGGGAGCTCTGGAAACACCATATATTTT. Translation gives CASSPAGSSGNTIYF.

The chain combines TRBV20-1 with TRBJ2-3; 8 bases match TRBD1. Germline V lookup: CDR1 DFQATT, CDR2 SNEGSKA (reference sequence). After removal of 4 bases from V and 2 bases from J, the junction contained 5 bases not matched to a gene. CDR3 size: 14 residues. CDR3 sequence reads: CSANGQGNTDTQYF. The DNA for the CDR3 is TGCAGTGCTAACGGACAGGGAAACACAGATACGCAGTATTTT.

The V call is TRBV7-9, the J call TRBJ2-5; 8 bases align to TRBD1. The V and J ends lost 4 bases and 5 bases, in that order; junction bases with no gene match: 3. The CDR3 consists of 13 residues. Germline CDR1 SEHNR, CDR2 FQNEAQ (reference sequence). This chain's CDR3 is CASSSQGEETQYF. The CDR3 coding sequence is TGTGCCAGCAGCTCACAGGGGGAGGAGACCCAGTACTTC.

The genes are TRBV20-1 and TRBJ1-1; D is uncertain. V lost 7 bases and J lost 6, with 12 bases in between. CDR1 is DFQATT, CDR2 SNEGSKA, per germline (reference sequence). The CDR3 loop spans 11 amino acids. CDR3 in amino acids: CSGGSLAEAFF. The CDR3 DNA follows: TGCAGTGGTGGGTCGTTGGCTGAAGCTTTCTTT.

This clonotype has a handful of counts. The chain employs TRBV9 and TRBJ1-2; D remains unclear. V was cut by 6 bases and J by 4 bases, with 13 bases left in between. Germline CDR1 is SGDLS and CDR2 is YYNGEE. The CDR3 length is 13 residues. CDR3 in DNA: TGTGCCAGCACCCCCGGGCTGGGCTATGGCTACACCTTC. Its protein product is CASTPGLGYGYTF.

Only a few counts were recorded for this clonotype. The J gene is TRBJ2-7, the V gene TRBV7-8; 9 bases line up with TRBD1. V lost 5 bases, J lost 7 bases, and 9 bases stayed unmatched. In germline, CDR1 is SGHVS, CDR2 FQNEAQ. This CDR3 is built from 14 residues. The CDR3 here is CASSGPQGAWEQYF. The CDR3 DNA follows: TGTGCCAGCAGCGGGCCACAGGGGGCGTGGGAGCAGTACTTC.

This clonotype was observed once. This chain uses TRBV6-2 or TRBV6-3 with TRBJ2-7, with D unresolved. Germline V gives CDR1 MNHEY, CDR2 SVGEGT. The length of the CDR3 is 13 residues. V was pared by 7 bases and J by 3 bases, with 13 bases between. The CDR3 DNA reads TGTGCCAGCAACCAGAACCTAATCTACGAGCAGTACTTC. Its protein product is CASNQNLIYEQYF.

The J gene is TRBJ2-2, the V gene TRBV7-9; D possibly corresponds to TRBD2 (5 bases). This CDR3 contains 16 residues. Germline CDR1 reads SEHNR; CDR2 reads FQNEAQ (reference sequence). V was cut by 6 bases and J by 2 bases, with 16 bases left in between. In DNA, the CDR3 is TGTGCCAGCAGTCTAAGAGAGGGCTTAAACACCGGGGAGCTGTTTTTT. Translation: CASSLREGLNTGELFF.

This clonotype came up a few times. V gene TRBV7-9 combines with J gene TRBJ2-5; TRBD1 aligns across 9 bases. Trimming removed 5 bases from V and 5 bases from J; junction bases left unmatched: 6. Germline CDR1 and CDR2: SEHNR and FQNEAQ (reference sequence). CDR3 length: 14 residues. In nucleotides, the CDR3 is TGTGCCAGCAGCACAACAGGGGGCGTGGAGACCCAGTACTTC. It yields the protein CASSTTGGVETQYF.

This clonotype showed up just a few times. The CDR3 reads CASHPGTTSYNEQFF. In DNA form, the CDR3 reads TGTGCCAGTCATCCCGGCACAACCTCCTACAATGAGCAGTTCTTC. V is TRBV7-6 and J is TRBJ2-1; no clear D gene. CDR1 SGHVS and CDR2 FNYEAQ come from the germline V gene. The CDR3 consists of 15 residues. The germline V and J ends were trimmed by 9 bases and 0 bases, with 15 bases remaining between them.

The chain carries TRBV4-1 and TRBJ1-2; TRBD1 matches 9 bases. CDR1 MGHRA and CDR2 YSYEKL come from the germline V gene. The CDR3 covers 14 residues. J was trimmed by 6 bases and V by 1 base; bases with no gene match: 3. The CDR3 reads CASSQGDRAHGYTF. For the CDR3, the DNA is TGCGCCAGCAGCCAAGGGGACAGGGCCCATGGCTACACCTTC.

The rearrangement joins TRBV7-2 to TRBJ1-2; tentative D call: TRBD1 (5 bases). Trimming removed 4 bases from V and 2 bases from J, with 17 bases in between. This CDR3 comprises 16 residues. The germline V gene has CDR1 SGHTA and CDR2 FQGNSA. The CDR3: CASSSAAGLLNYGYTF. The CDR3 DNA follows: TGTGCCAGCAGCTCGGCGGCAGGGTTGTTGAACTATGGCTACACCTTC.

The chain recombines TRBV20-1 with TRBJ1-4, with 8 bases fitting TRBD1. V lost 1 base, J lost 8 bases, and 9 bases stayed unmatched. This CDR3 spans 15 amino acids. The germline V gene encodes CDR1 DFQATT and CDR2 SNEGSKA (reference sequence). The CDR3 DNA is TGCAGTGCTAGAGGGGGACAGGTTGGCGGAGAAAAACTGTTTTTT. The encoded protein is CSARGGQVGGEKLFF.

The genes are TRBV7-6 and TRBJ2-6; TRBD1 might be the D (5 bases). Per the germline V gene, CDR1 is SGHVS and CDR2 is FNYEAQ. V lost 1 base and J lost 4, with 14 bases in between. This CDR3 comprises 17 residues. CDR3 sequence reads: CASSLGAQGGGANVLTF. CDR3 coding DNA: TGTGCCAGCAGCTTAGGGGCCCAGGGCGGCGGGGCCAACGTCCTGACTTTC.

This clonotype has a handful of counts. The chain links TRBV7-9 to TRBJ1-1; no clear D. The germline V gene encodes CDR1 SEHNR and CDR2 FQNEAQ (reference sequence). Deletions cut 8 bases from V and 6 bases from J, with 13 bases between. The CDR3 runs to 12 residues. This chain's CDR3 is CASQEGWSEAFF. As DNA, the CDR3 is TGTGCCAGCCAGGAGGGTTGGTCTGAAGCTTTCTTT. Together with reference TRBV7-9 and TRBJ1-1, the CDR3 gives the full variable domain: DTGVSQNPRHKITKRGQNVTFRCDPISEHNRLYWYRQTLGQGPEFLTYFQNEAQLEKSRLLSDRFSAERPKGSFSTLEIQRTEQGDSAMYLCASQEGWSEAFFGQGTRLTVV.

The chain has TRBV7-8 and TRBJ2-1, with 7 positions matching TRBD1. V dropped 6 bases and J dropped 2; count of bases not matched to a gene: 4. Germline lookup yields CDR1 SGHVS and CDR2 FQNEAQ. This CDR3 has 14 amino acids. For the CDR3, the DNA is TGTGCCAGCAGACCGGGACAGCCCTACAATGAGCAGTTCTTC. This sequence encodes CASRPGQPYNEQFF.

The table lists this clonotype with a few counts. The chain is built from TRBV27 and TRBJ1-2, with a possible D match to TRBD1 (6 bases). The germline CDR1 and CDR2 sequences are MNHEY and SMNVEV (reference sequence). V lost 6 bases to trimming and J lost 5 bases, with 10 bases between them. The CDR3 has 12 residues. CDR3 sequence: CASSPQGYGYTF. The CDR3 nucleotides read TGTGCCAGCAGCCCGCAGGGGTATGGCTACACCTTC.

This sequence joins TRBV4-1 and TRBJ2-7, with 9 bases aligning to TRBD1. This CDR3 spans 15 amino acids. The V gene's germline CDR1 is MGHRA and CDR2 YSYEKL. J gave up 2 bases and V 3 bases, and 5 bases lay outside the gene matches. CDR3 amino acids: CASSQGDRGTYEQYF. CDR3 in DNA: TGCGCCAGCAGCCAGGGCGACAGGGGGACCTACGAGCAGTACTTC.

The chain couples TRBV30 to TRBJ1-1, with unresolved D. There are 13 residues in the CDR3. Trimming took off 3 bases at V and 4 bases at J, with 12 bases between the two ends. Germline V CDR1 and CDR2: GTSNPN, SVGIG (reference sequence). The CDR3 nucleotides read TGTGCCTGGAGCGTAGCGGGGAGCACTGAAGCTTTCTTT. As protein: CAWSVAGSTEAFF.

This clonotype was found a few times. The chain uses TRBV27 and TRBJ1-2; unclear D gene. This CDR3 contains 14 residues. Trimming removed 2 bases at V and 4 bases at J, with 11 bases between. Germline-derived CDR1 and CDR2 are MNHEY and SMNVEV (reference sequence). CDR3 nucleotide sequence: TGTGCCAGCAGTTTAGGAGGGCCCTTCTATGGCTACACCTTC. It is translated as CASSLGGPFYGYTF.